This T cell receptor (beta chain) was captured by sequencing in a study of post-analysis software for immune sequencing data. As for the study in general: Secondary progressive, relapsing-remitting and progressive-relapsing multiple sclerosis were among the included disease courses. General study findings and limits: Patients showed TRBV5-6, TRBV5-1 and TRBV20-1 among four to six TRBV segments more frequent than in controls. Co-batched samples clustered tightly together by F measure.

Germline V gene lookup returns CDR1 SGHRS and CDR2 YFSETQ. Trimming took 1 base from V and 1 from J, leaving 10 bases between them. The CDR3 is 15 amino acids. Points on this clonotype: Its antigen is still unknown.

Unique molecular identifiers featured in each of the TCR beta cDNA libraries. TCRdb reanalysed the PCR reads using MiXCR and keeps one entry per CDR3 protein. Of about 770,000 distinct CDR3 sequences listed, about 45% are singletons. The sequencing sample was made of blood. The chain couples TRBV5-1 to TRBJ2-3, with D unclear. This TCR was sampled from a girl under 18 with multiple sclerosis. The CDR3, as DNA: TGCGCCAGCAGCTTGAGCCCGGTGGGCACAGATACGCAGTATTTT. Amino acids: CASSLSPVGTDTQYF. Filled out from reference TRBV5-1 and TRBJ2-3, the complete variable domain reads KAGVTQTPRYLIKTRGQQVTLSCSPISGHRSVSWYQQTPGQGLQFLFEYFSETQRNKGNFPGRFSGRQFSNSRSEMNVSTLELGDSALYLCASSLSPVGTDTQYFGPGTRLTVL.